A single T cell receptor beta chain is shown here with its context. As yet, its antigen is unknown. These data belong to a study of cytomegalovirus exposure and HLA in healthy donors. Study observations and caveats: A later analysis linked around 15,000 TCR beta sequences to HLA alleles at 0.05 false discovery rate. Analysis was carried out at a later point, and it linked a missense DCLRE1C variant to TCR beta V- and J-gene trimming.

The CDR3 runs 15 residues. V lost 5 bases and J lost 8, with 21 bases in between. CDR1 and CDR2 from the germline V gene are SGHVS and FQNEAQ. The PCR ran on 60 Vbeta and 13 Jbeta primers. Using immunoSEQ multiplex PCR, the repertoire was profiled, and TCRdb retains in-frame clones only, with some absent. This table holds about 150,000 clones, approximately 74% found once. J is TRBJ1-2 and V is TRBV7-8, with D possibly TRBD1 on 5 matching bases. The receptor was derived from a man in his late teens or twenties in good health and CMV-seronegative. Source material: PBMCs. The CDR3 sequence is CASSRANTGSLGYTF. The CDR3 DNA reads TGTGCCAGCAGCCGAGCAAATACAGGCTCCCTCGGCTACACCTTC. Full variable domain (missing parts from reference TRBV7-8 and TRBJ1-2): GAGVSQSPRYKVAKRGQDVALRCDPISGHVSLFWYQQALGQGPEFLTYFQNEAQLDKSGLPSDRFFAERPEGSVSTLKIQRTQQEDSAVYLCASSRANTGSLGYTFGSGTRLTVV.